This TCR beta chain originates from a study of shared clonotypes between healthy human individuals. The method was immunoSEQ multiplex PCR; TCRdb's version includes in-frame clones alone and lacks a portion of them. Of about 1.1 million clones detected, 75% to 85% appear once; the ten largest clones hold more than 0.45%. This CDR3 contains 15 residues. V gave up 5 bases and J gave up 8 bases, with 16 bases separating them. The germline V gene has CDR1 SEHNR and CDR2 FQNEAQ (reference sequence). Input material: memory CD4+ T cells from PBMCs. Subset defined: CD45RA-negative fraction. This chain joins TRBV7-9 and TRBJ1-6; D gene unclear. The origin of this receptor is a man between 18 and 35 years old in good health. Some clones in this sample may be carry-over from other donors' samples. CDR3 residues: CASSPHGLSDSPLHF. The CDR3 DNA is TGTGCCAGCAGCCCCCACGGGCTGTCGGATTCACCCCTCCACTTT.